The rows below give T cell receptor beta chains drawn from one sample of a study of blood T cell repertoires in COVID-19. Data came from immunoSEQ multiplex PCR; TCRdb stores just in-frame clones and leaves some out. Among approximately 230,000 clones listed, about 85% were seen once. The sequenced material came from peripheral blood. The source is a man between 18 and 35 years old with active or convalescent COVID-19. Both conserved end residues are part of each CDR3. A D gene is named only where the DNA matches it firmly. The size field is filled for only some rows; it gives once, few, many or a size class.

d_gene	abundance	j_gene	v_gene	CDR3aa	CDR3nt
TRBD1	NA	TRBJ1-1	TRBV27	CASSLTGQGAEAFF	TGTGCCAGCAGTTTAACGGGACAGGGCGCTGAAGCTTTCTTT
TRBD1	NA	TRBJ1-2	TRBV18	CASSLSGGTNYGYTF	TGTGCCAGCTCACTGTCAGGGGGCACTAACTATGGCTACACCTTC
NA	NA	TRBJ1-5	TRBV28	CASSSWGVDSNQPQHF	TGTGCCAGCAGTTCCTGGGGGGTAGATAGCAATCAGCCCCAGCATTTT
TRBD1	NA	TRBJ1-1	TRBV4-3	CASSQVSGGEDEAFF	TGCGCCAGCAGCCAAGTTTCAGGGGGCGAGGATGAAGCTTTCTTT
TRBD1	NA	TRBJ1-4	TRBV7-2	CASSSPQGAVEKLFF	TGTGCCAGCAGCTCCCCCCAGGGGGCGGTTGAAAAACTGTTTTTT
TRBD1	once	TRBJ2-7	TRBV6-5	CATKGTGAHEQYF	TGTGCCACTAAGGGGACAGGGGCGCACGAGCAGTACTTC
NA	NA	TRBJ2-5	TRBV15	CATSRATGPGETQYF	TGTGCCACCAGCAGAGCGACAGGCCCCGGGGAGACCCAGTACTTC
TRBD2	NA	TRBJ2-1	TRBV7-2	CASSLAFRGLAINEQFF	TGTGCCAGCAGCTTAGCTTTTAGGGGACTAGCGATCAATGAGCAGTTCTTC
NA	NA	TRBJ2-3	TRBV7-2	CASSPFGGFTDTQYF	TGTGCCAGCAGCCCTTTTGGGGGGTTCACAGATACGCAGTATTTT
NA	once	TRBJ1-1	TRBV5-1	CASSLGAGVNTEAFF	TGCGCCAGCAGCTTGGGGGCGGGTGTGAACACTGAAGCTTTCTTT
NA	NA	TRBJ1-6	TRBV12-5	CASGLVLGQRTYNSPLHF	TGTGCTAGTGGTTTGGTACTTGGACAGAGGACCTATAATTCACCCCTCCACTTT
NA	NA	TRBJ2-5	TRBV27	CASSFVGALETQYF	TGTGCCAGCAGTTTCGTTGGGGCTTTGGAGACCCAGTACTTC
NA	NA	TRBJ1-1	TRBV7-9	CASSFSGLVALAFF	TGTGCCAGCAGCTTTTCGGGTCTAGTTGCGTTGGCTTTCTTT
TRBD2	once	TRBJ2-3	TRBV5-1	CASSSLAGGADTQYF	TGCGCCAGCAGCTCACTAGCGGGGGGCGCAGATACGCAGTATTTT
NA	NA	TRBJ1-5	TRBV28	CASSLMSGAGVQPQHF	TGTGCCAGCAGTTTAATGTCTGGTGCCGGGGTTCAGCCCCAGCATTTT
NA	NA	TRBJ1-1	TRBV2	CASRGQKAMNTEAFF	TGTGCCAGCAGAGGCCAGAAAGCGATGAACACTGAAGCTTTCTTT
TRBD2	NA	TRBJ2-3	TRBV9	CASSTGGATDTQYF	TGTGCCAGCAGCACCGGGGGGGCCACAGATACGCAGTATTTT
TRBD1	NA	TRBJ1-6	TRBV5-6	CASSRGQGFSYNSPLHF	TGTGCCAGCAGCCGGGGACAGGGGTTCTCCTATAATTCACCCCTCCACTTT
TRBD2	NA	TRBJ2-5	TRBV9	CASSAFFAGGQETQYF	TGTGCCAGCAGCGCCTTCTTTGCGGGGGGGCAAGAGACCCAGTACTTC
TRBD2	NA	TRBJ2-2	TRBV28	CASSSGEGFIYTGELFF	TGTGCCAGCAGTTCCGGGGAGGGATTCATTTACACCGGGGAGCTGTTTTTT
TRBD2	NA	TRBJ2-1	TRBV27	CASSLARTSGGYNEQFF	TGTGCCAGCAGTTTAGCCCGGACTAGCGGGGGGTACAATGAGCAGTTCTTC
NA	NA	TRBJ1-3	TRBV21-1	CASPRTGVSSGNTIYF	TGTGCCAGCCCCCGGACAGGGGTCTCCTCTGGAAACACCATATATTTT
TRBD2	NA	TRBJ2-1	TRBV29-1	CSVRGLAGAHSYNEQFF	TGCAGCGTTAGGGGACTAGCGGGAGCCCACTCCTACAATGAGCAGTTCTTC
NA	NA	TRBJ2-1	TRBV4-3	CASSQDKQTRYNEQFF	TGCGCCAGCAGCCAAGATAAGCAGACACGATACAATGAGCAGTTCTTC
NA	NA	TRBJ2-7	TRBV28	CASSGSSVSSYEQYF	TGTGCCAGCAGTGGTTCGTCGGTTAGCTCCTACGAGCAGTACTTC
TRBD2	NA	TRBJ2-2	TRBV7-3	CASSLKEAGRTGELFF	TGTGCCAGCAGCTTAAAAGAAGCGGGGCGCACCGGGGAGCTGTTTTTT
TRBD1	NA	TRBJ2-5	TRBV11-2	CASSPQGQGTPETQYF	TGTGCCAGCAGCCCCCAGGGACAGGGGACACCCGAGACCCAGTACTTC
NA	NA	TRBJ2-7	TRBV13	CASSLSWQGGWTEQYF	TGTGCCAGCAGCTTAAGTTGGCAGGGGGGATGGACTGAGCAGTACTTC
NA	NA	TRBJ1-1	TRBV28	CASSLPTGWHTEAFF	TGTGCCAGCAGTCTACCCACCGGGTGGCACACTGAAGCTTTCTTT
TRBD1	NA	TRBJ1-6	TRBV19	CASRKQGDNSPLHF	TGTGCCAGTAGGAAACAGGGGGACAATTCACCCCTCCACTTT
NA	NA	TRBJ1-5	TRBV28	CASRSTNQPQHF	TGTGCCAGCAGGTCCACAAATCAGCCCCAGCATTTT
NA	NA	TRBJ1-1	TRBV20-1	CSASGRSVNTEAFF	TGCAGTGCTAGTGGCAGGTCCGTGAACACTGAAGCTTTCTTT
NA	NA	TRBJ1-2	TRBV6-5	CASSYTGSGYGYTF	TGTGCCAGCAGTTACACAGGGTCGGGCTATGGCTACACCTTC